A single T cell receptor (beta chain) is shown here with its context. The sample originates from a study of blood T cell repertoires in COVID-19. Study background: Sites across the United States, Italy and Spain contributed samples from acute and convalescent COVID-19. Nucleic acid was either cDNA or gDNA, and it came from T cells, B-cell-depleted T cells, or PBMCs.

The CDR3 covers 14 residues. Germline V gives CDR1 SGHTA, CDR2 FQGNSA. Trimming removed 7 bases from V and 5 bases from J, with 18 bases in between. Authors' methods: Scientists estimated how many nucleated cells there were by amplifying reference gene primers. Method: immunoSEQ multiplex PCR; TCRdb's copy keeps in-frame clones and lacks some. V and J calls and clone size are given by that table; D and trimming were obtained from the DNA. The table lists about 320,000 clones, 65% to 85% of them singletons. The sequencing input was peripheral blood. V is TRBV7-2 and J is TRBJ2-7; tentatively, D is TRBD1 (8 bases). This clonotype was obtained from a woman aged 45-60 years with acute or convalescent COVID-19. CDR3 DNA: TGTGCCAGCATCGGGGGGCAGGGGGCCCACGAGCAGTACTTC. Protein product: CASIGGQGAHEQYF.